This record looks at one T cell receptor beta chain sequence and its context. Donors were grouped by their self-reported clinical history. The sample belongs to a study of blood T cell repertoires in COVID-19. For the study at large: Samples of COVID-19 (acute and convalescent) were obtained from the United States, Italy and Spain.

The CDR3 is 16 amino acids. CDR1 is SGHDT and CDR2 is YYEEEE in the germline V gene. Trimming cost V 0 bases and J 7 bases; bases outside gene matches: 10. As originally analysed: Estimated nucleated cell counts came from reference gene primer amplification. The protocol was immunoSEQ multiplex PCR, while the TCRdb copy is restricted to in-frame clones and leaves out a portion. D and trimming were read from the DNA, whereas the V and J calls and clone size are those reported in that table. The data contain about 280,000 clones, 85% of them seen just once; the ten biggest clones take up about 2.5%. This clonotype originated in a woman aged 45 to 65 who had recovered from COVID-19. What was sequenced was PBMCs or T cells enriched from blood (not recorded which). The chain combines TRBV5-6 with TRBJ2-1, with 7 nucleotides matching TRBD2. The DNA of the CDR3 is TGTGCCAGCAGCTTGGGCGTGGGAGGGCCCTCTAATGAGCAGTTCTTC. Translated, it gives CASSLGVGGPSNEQFF.